The 22 T cell receptor beta chains below come from one sample, sequenced in a study of T-cell reconstitution after alpha-beta-depleted transplantation in children. The TCRbeta library incorporated unique molecular identifiers. From the PCR reads, TCRdb called clonotypes with MiXCR, one entry per CDR3 protein. Of approximately 350,000 distinct CDR3 sequences in the sample, around 10% were seen once. The sample here was PBMCs from the stem cell graft donor, taken from the stem cell graft. The receptors were gathered from a human donor who donated a stem cell graft to a child with acute lymphoblastic leukemia.

In the case of this clonotype: The final CDR3 position lacks the conserved phenylalanine or tryptophan, pointing to a likely read error. This sequence joins TRBV12-3 or TRBV12-4 and TRBJ2-1; D remains unclear. CDR3 length: 14 residues. V was pared by 3 bases and J by 2 bases, with 8 bases between. The CDR3 protein is CASSFMVPYNEQFS. DNA for the CDR3: TGTGCCAGCAGTTTTATGGTTCCCTACAATGAGCAGTTCTCC.

This clonotype was counted only a few times. This chain joins TRBV6-1 and TRBJ2-5, with D possibly matching TRBD2 (6 bases). CDR3 size: 15 residues. CDR1 MNHNS and CDR2 SASEGT come from the germline V gene. Trimming took off 0 bases at V and 5 bases at J, with 13 bases between the two ends. The CDR3 here is CASSEALGGGETQYF. The CDR3 DNA reads TGTGCCAGCAGTGAAGCGCTGGGGGGTGGTGAGACCCAGTACTTC.

V gene TRBV27 combines with J gene TRBJ2-7; 7 positions match TRBD1. Germline-derived CDR1 and CDR2 are MNHEY and SMNVEV (reference sequence). CDR3 length: 13 amino acids. After removal of 10 bases from V and 7 bases from J, the junction contained 13 bases not matched to a gene. The CDR3 region is CATRTGHTGEQYF. The CDR3 bases are TGTGCCACTCGGACAGGACACACGGGAGAGCAGTACTTC.

The rearrangement joins TRBV12-3 or TRBV12-4 to TRBJ2-2, with D possibly matching TRBD1 (7 bases). Trimming left V 4 bases short and J 5 bases short, with 14 bases between. The CDR3 length is 15 residues. The CDR3 spells CASSSGGGRTGELFF. CDR3 DNA: TGTGCCAGCAGTTCAGGGGGAGGAAGGACCGGGGAGCTGTTTTTT.

This clonotype was seen more than once but under ten times. The chain links TRBV5-1 to TRBJ1-2; D gene unclear. The CDR3 is made up of 15 amino acids. Trimming shortened V by 0 bases and J by 0 bases, and 9 bases separated the two germline ends. Germline V gene sequence: CDR1 SGHRS, CDR2 YFSETQ. The CDR3 nucleotides read TGCGCCAGCAGCTTGGGGTACGGCACTAACTATGGCTACACCTTC. It is translated as CASSLGYGTNYGYTF.

The rearrangement uses TRBV7-8 and TRBJ2-1; D unresolved. V shed 7 bases and J shed 5 bases, with 9 bases lying between them. Germline loops: CDR1 SGHVS, CDR2 FQNEAQ. The CDR3 runs 12 residues. CDR3 sequence: CASNVAHNEQFF. The CDR3 DNA follows: TGTGCCAGCAACGTCGCGCACAATGAGCAGTTCTTC.

This clonotype was seen a few times. This CDR3 is CASSPTPGDSPLHF. Written as DNA, the CDR3 is TGTGCCAGCAGCCCTACCCCAGGAGATTCACCCCTCCACTTT. This rearrangement joins TRBV7-8 to TRBJ1-6; no firm D call. This CDR3 spans 14 amino acids. With 5 bases removed from V and 8 bases from J, the gap between germline ends came to 13 bases. Germline CDR1 reads SGHVS; CDR2 reads FQNEAQ.

In this sample, this clonotype turned up a few times. The chain uses TRBV4-3 and TRBJ1-1; D unresolved. V dropped 0 bases and J dropped 1 base, with 3 bases sitting between them. Per the germline V gene, CDR1 is LGHNA and CDR2 is YSLEER. The CDR3 consists of 13 residues. CDR3 sequence (DNA): TGCGCCAGCAGCCAAGATGCGAACACTGAAGCTTTCTTT. It translates to CASSQDANTEAFF.

This clonotype was recorded many times. The chain is built from TRBV15 and TRBJ2-1; D perhaps matches TRBD1 (5 bases). The germline V gene encodes CDR1 LNHNV and CDR2 YYDKDF (reference sequence). The CDR3 is 13 residues long. Trimming removed 0 bases from V and 9 bases from J, with 9 bases in between. CDR3 DNA: TGTGCCACCAGCAGAGATAGGGGTGGTGAGCAGTTCTTC. Its protein product is CATSRDRGGEQFF.

The table lists this clonotype with a few counts. The chain recombines TRBV4-2 with TRBJ2-3, with D perhaps given as TRBD1 or TRBD2 (5 bases each). The V and J ends lost 0 bases and 0 bases respectively, with 10 bases between them. The germline gives CDR1 LGHNA, CDR2 YNFKEQ. This CDR3 has 16 residues. The CDR3 region is CASSQEGDLSTDTQYF. The CDR3 DNA follows: TGTGCCAGCAGCCAAGAGGGGGATCTAAGCACAGATACGCAGTATTTT.

This clonotype was counted a few times. The rearrangement joins TRBV27 to TRBJ2-1, with TRBD2 identical over 7 bases. V shed 3 bases and J 0 bases; nucleotides not matched to a gene: 2. The CDR3 is 15 amino acids. The V gene's germline CDR1 is MNHEY and CDR2 SMNVEV (reference sequence). In DNA, the CDR3 is TGTGCCAGCAGTTTTGTAGCGGGCTCCTACAATGAGCAGTTCTTC. The encoded protein is CASSFVAGSYNEQFF.

The rearrangement uses TRBV27 and TRBJ2-1; 7 bases map to TRBD2. CDR3 length: 16 residues. Trimming cost V 2 bases and J 7 bases; bases outside gene matches: 11. The germline CDR1 and CDR2 sequences are MNHEY and SMNVEV (reference sequence). The CDR3 DNA follows: TGTGCCAGCAGTTTACGCGCGGGAGCGATCGAAAATGAGCAGTTCTTC. Protein: CASSLRAGAIENEQFF.

This clonotype showed up just a few times. The CDR3 loop is CSAREGGGRLPGYTF. In DNA, the CDR3 is TGCAGTGCTAGAGAAGGAGGGGGCCGGCTCCCGGGCTACACCTTC. The chain is built from TRBV20-1 and TRBJ1-2; 7 nucleotides line up with TRBD1. The CDR3 is 15 residues long. The J segment lost 8 bases and the V segment lost 0 bases, leaving 12 bases of the junction unmatched. Germline CDR1 is DFQATT and CDR2 is SNEGSKA (reference sequence).

This clonotype was found many times. V and J are TRBV6-5 and TRBJ2-3; 8 bases agree with TRBD1. V shed 8 bases and J 1 base; nucleotides not matched to a gene: 8. The CDR3 sequence is 15 residues long. Germline CDR1 and CDR2: MNHEY and SVGAGI. The CDR3 DNA reads TGTGCCAGCGGACGACAGGGGAAGGGCACAGATACGCAGTATTTT. This translates into CASGRQGKGTDTQYF.

This sequence joins TRBV7-3 and TRBJ2-6, with D perhaps TRBD1 or TRBD2 (6 bases each). V was shortened by 5 bases and J by 3 bases, with 17 bases between the two germline ends. The germline CDR1 and CDR2 sequences are SGHTA and FQGTGA. CDR3 length: 17 residues. The CDR3 loop reads CASSTGAGGSGANVLTF. The DNA of the CDR3 is TGTGCCAGCAGCACGGGGGCAGGCGGTAGTGGGGCCAACGTCCTGACTTTC.

The J gene is TRBJ2-7, the V gene TRBV21-1; TRBD2 is the table's D call, not checked against the DNA. TRBV21-1 is shown as a pseudogene. The CDR3 loop spans 16 amino acids. CDR3 sequence: CASSHGLAGGPGEQYF. In nucleotides, the CDR3 is TGTGCCAGCAGCCATGGACTAGCGGGAGGGCCTGGCGAGCAGTACTTC.

The table lists this clonotype with a few counts. The chain's CDR3 is CASSPPGIGVISKPSTDTQYF. CDR3 nucleotides: TGTGCCAGCAGTCCGCCCGGGATTGGAGTCATATCGAAGCCTAGCACAGATACGCAGTATTTT. This rearrangement joins TRBV27 to TRBJ2-3; D possibly corresponds to TRBD2 (5 bases). The germline gives CDR1 MNHEY, CDR2 SMNVEV (reference sequence). The CDR3 spans 21 residues. V lost 5 bases to trimming and J lost 0 bases, with 30 bases between them.

This clonotype came up many times. The genes are TRBV27 and TRBJ2-7; TRBD2 matches 15 bases. Germline CDR1 reads MNHEY; CDR2 reads SMNVEV (reference sequence). This CDR3 comprises 16 residues. V shed 4 bases, J shed 7 bases, and the junction held 8 bases outside the gene matches. CDR3 nucleotide sequence: TGTGCCAGCAGTTCGACAGGGGGACTAGCGGGAGGAGAGCAGTACTTC. Translating it yields CASSSTGGLAGGEQYF.

This clonotype has a count of ten or more. The chain uses TRBV6-1 and TRBJ1-1, with 9 bases lining up with TRBD1. CDR3 length: 14 amino acids. CDR1 MNHNS and CDR2 SASEGT come from the germline V gene. The J segment lost 2 bases and the V segment lost 7 bases, leaving 5 bases of the junction unmatched. The DNA of the CDR3 is TGTGCCAGCAAAGGACAGGGGCCCAACACTGAAGCTTTCTTT. This codes for CASKGQGPNTEAFF.

This clonotype was seen many times. The gene calls are TRBV14 and TRBJ2-7; a weak D match, TRBD2 (5 bases). Looked up from germline, CDR1 is SGHDN and CDR2 is FVKESK. This CDR3 is 14 amino acids long. V lost 3 bases to trimming and J lost 2 bases, with 11 bases between them. The CDR3 here is CASSQLLRAYEQYF. The CDR3 bases are TGTGCCAGCAGCCAGCTCTTGCGGGCCTACGAGCAGTACTTC.

This clonotype was recorded many times. The CDR3: CASRKSGSTDTQYF. The CDR3 DNA follows: TGTGCCAGCAGGAAAAGCGGAAGCACAGATACGCAGTATTTT. The chain carries TRBV27 and TRBJ2-3; a possible D gene is TRBD2 (5 bases). V dropped 6 bases and J dropped 0 bases, with 10 bases sitting between them. This CDR3 is built from 14 residues. Germline lookup yields CDR1 MNHEY and CDR2 SMNVEV (reference sequence).

The genes are TRBV7-2 and TRBJ2-7; D uncertain. Trimming shortened V by 1 base and J by 2 bases, and 12 bases separated the two germline ends. Per germline, CDR1 SGHTA and CDR2 FQGNSA. The CDR3 runs 15 residues. The CDR3 spells CASSLVATVTYEQYF. For the CDR3, the DNA is TGTGCCAGCAGCTTAGTGGCAACCGTAACCTACGAGCAGTACTTC.